This T cell receptor beta chain stems from a study of blood T cell repertoires in COVID-19. The overall study: Whether acute or convalescent, the COVID-19 samples came from the United States, Italy and Spain. The analysed material was cDNA or gDNA that came from T cells, B-cell-depleted T cells, or PBMCs.

Germline CDR1 is MNHNY and CDR2 is SVGAGI (reference sequence). The V and J ends lost 4 bases and 7 bases respectively, with 20 bases between them. CDR3 length: 15 residues. In the original analysis: By means of reference gene primer amplification, nucleated cell counts were estimated. The table came from immunoSEQ multiplex PCR; TCRdb's copy has only in-frame clones and leaves some out. V, J and clone size derive from that table, while D and trimming were established from the DNA sequence. The table has under 200,000 clones, over 80% seen once. The J gene is TRBJ2-7, the V gene TRBV6-6; D may be TRBD1 (5 bases). The sequencing sample was made of peripheral blood. The clonotype was recovered from an elderly woman with active or convalescent COVID-19. DNA of the CDR3: TGTGCCAGCAGTTCAGGGTTCGGAGCGTCGAAAGAGCAGTACTTC. Protein product: CASSSGFGASKEQYF.